This T cell receptor (beta chain) was identified during a study of cytomegalovirus exposure and HLA in healthy donors. PCR employed 60 Vbeta and 13 Jbeta primers. Sequencing was performed with immunoSEQ multiplex PCR; in TCRdb, only in-frame clones are kept and a portion is missing. Found here are just over 200,000 clones, around 83% of them singletons; the top ten hold 2.5% to 3%. Only one count was recorded for this clone. Antigen unknown. General study findings and limits: Data from an earlier analysis indicated that most TCR beta V segments were productive either about 90% or about 30% of the time.

Trimming took 7 bases from V and 3 from J, leaving 9 bases between them. This CDR3 has 12 amino acids. Germline-derived CDR1 and CDR2 are LNHDA and SQIVND (reference sequence). Sequencing used PBMCs. The receptor comes from a middle-aged woman in good health and CMV-seronegative. The rearrangement links TRBV19 to TRBJ1-2; unclear D gene. The CDR3 DNA reads TGTGCCAGTACTCAGAGGGACTATGGCTACACCTTC. This codes for CASTQRDYGYTF.